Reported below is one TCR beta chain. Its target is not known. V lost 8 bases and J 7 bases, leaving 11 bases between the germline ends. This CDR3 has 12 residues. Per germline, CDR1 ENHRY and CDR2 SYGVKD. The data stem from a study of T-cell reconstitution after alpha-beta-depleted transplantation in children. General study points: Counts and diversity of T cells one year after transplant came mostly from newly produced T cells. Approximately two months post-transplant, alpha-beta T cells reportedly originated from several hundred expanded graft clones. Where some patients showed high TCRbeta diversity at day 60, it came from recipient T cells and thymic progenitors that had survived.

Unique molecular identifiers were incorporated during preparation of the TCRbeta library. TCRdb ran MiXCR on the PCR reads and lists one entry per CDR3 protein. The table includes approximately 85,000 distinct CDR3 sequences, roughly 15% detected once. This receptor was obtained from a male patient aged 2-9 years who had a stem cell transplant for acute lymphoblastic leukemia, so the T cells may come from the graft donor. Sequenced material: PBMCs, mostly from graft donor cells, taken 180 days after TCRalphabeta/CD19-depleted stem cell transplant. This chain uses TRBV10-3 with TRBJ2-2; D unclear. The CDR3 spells CAISTLRGELFF. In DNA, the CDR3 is TGTGCCATCTCTACTCTTCGCGGGGAGCTGTTTTTT.